The rows below give T cell receptor beta chains drawn from one sample of a study of T-cell memory formation after mild COVID-19. MiXCR was run by TCRdb on the 5' RACE reads, yielding one entry per CDR3 protein. The sample yields about 400,000 distinct CDR3 sequences, around an eighth seen once. The specimen sequenced was PBMCs or a T cell subset sorted from them (not recorded which). These receptors all stem from a man between 18 and 35 years old who had mild COVID-19 (a few samples of this study predate the infection). Cell type and time point are not known. The CDR3 runs from the conserved cysteine through the conserved F or W. Each record gives: J gene, D gene, clone size, V gene, CDR3 DNA, CDR3 protein. A D gene is named only where the DNA matches it firmly. Some rows mark clone size as missing; the rest say once, few, many or name a class of expanded clone.

>TRBJ2-5|TRBD1|.|TRBV4-1
TGCGCCAGCCGGACAGGGGGGATCCAAGAGACCCAGTACTTC
CASRTGGIQETQYF
>TRBJ1-6|.|.|TRBV20-1
TGCAGTGCTAGAGGTGTCGACGGTAATTCACCCCTCCACTTT
CSARGVDGNSPLHF
>TRBJ2-1|TRBD2|few|TRBV11-3
TGTGCCAGCAGCTTAGCCGCGGGGGGGACGGAGCAGTTCTTC
CASSLAAGGTEQFF
>TRBJ2-7|.|few|TRBV6-1
TGTGCCAGCAGTCGTGACGGCGACGAGCAGTACTTC
CASSRDGDEQYF
>TRBJ1-1|TRBD1|few|TRBV7-2
TGTGCCAGCAGCTCCCAGGGGGTTGAAGCTTTCTTT
CASSSQGVEAFF
>TRBJ2-2|TRBD2|few|TRBV30
TGTGCCTGGAGAAGGTTTTTTGTCAGGCGGGGGAAGGCCGGGGAGCTGTTTTTT
CAWRRFFVRRGKAGELFF
>TRBJ2-1|TRBD1|few|TRBV18
TGTGCCAGCTCACCACCAGACAGGGGGCGCGTCCTCTTC
CASSPPDRGRVLF
>TRBJ2-1|.|many|TRBV20-1
TGCAGTGCTAGCGGGCTTAGCTCCTACAATGAGCAGTTCTTC
CSASGLSSYNEQFF
>TRBJ2-3|TRBD2|few|TRBV12-3/TRBV12-4
TGTGCCAGCAACATCCCCTTAGCGGGGGCGGGGGATACGCAGTATTTT
CASNIPLAGAGDTQYF
>TRBJ2-2|.|.|TRBV7-9
TGTGCCAGCACGACAACCGACCCGGGCACCGGGGAGCTGTTTTTT
CASTTTDPGTGELFF
>TRBJ2-3|.|many|TRBV7-2
TGTGCCAGCAGCCGCGACCTAGCAACAGATACGCAGTATTTT
CASSRDLATDTQYF
>TRBJ2-2|.|many|TRBV5-1
TGCGCCAGCGCGGTACAGGAGCTCGGCACCGGGGAGCTGTTTTTT
CASAVQELGTGELFF